Below, 28 T cell receptor beta chains from the same sample are listed, as sequenced in a study of technical replicates of blood from a handful of donors. TCRdb keeps only in-frame clones here, not all; method: immunoSEQ multiplex PCR. The sample has 55,000 to 75,000 clones; 91% are singletons. Material for sequencing was PBMCs. These receptors were taken from a human donor in good health. Some clones in this sample may be carry-over from other donors' samples.

The chain combines TRBV5-6 with TRBJ2-5; 10 nucleotides line up with TRBD2. V lost 2 bases, J lost 5 bases, and 12 bases stayed unmatched. Germline assignment: CDR1 SGHDT and CDR2 YYEEEE. This CDR3 is 17 amino acids long. CDR3 in amino acids: CASSLSEERGGWETQYF. Written as DNA, the CDR3 is TGTGCCAGCAGCTTATCAGAAGAGCGGGGGGGCTGGGAGACCCAGTACTTC.

This chain uses TRBV27 with TRBJ1-2, with TRBD1 as a possible D gene (5 bases). Germline values: CDR1 MNHEY, CDR2 SMNVEV (reference sequence). The CDR3 totals 15 residues. Trimming removed 2 bases at V and 1 base at J, with 11 bases between. CDR3 bases: TGTGCCAGCAGTTTAAGCGGGGGGATTAACTATGGCTACACCTTC. It codes for CASSLSGGINYGYTF.

The CDR3 region has the DNA TGTGCCAGCAGCTTACGAGCCGGGACAGGGGTTAGGAACACTGAAGCTTTCTTT. It translates to CASSLRAGTGVRNTEAFF. The chain joins TRBV13 to TRBJ1-1; 10 nucleotides agree with TRBD1. The germline CDR1 and CDR2 sequences are PRHDT and FYEKMQ (reference sequence). This CDR3 is 18 amino acids long. After removal of 2 bases from V and 1 base from J, the junction contained 10 bases not matched to a gene.

The chain is built from TRBV29-1 and TRBJ2-3; D unclear. Germline V CDR1 and CDR2: SQVTM, ANQGSEA. The CDR3 consists of 11 residues. V was trimmed by 8 bases and J by 0 bases, leaving 6 bases between them. The CDR3 spells CSSRSTDTQYF. In DNA form, the CDR3 reads TGCAGCTCCAGAAGCACAGATACGCAGTATTTT.

The genes are TRBV7-2 and TRBJ2-6; tentative D call: TRBD1 (6 bases). CDR1 SGHTA and CDR2 FQGNSA come from the germline V gene. The length of the CDR3 is 17 residues. The V gene lost 1 base and the J gene lost 0 bases, with 10 bases spanning the gap. CDR3 amino acids: CASSLGDRSSGANVLTF. As DNA, the CDR3 is TGTGCCAGCAGCTTAGGAGACAGGAGCTCTGGGGCCAACGTCCTGACTTTC.

The CDR3 DNA reads as TGTGCCAGCAGTTTAAAGGGACAGGGAAGGGACACTGAAGCTTTCTTT. Translated, it gives CASSLKGQGRDTEAFF. J is TRBJ1-1 and V is TRBV27, with 9 bases aligning to TRBD1. This CDR3 is 16 amino acids long. The trim removed 2 bases at V and 3 bases at J, leaving 7 bases unmatched. Germline CDR1 is MNHEY and CDR2 is SMNVEV (reference sequence).

V gene TRBV19 combines with J gene TRBJ1-4; 9 nucleotides agree with TRBD1. Germline V CDR1 and CDR2: LNHDA, SQIVND (reference sequence). Trimming took 3 bases from V and 7 from J; bases not matched to a gene: 6. There are 15 residues in the CDR3. This CDR3 is CASSIVGQGSEKLFF. For the CDR3, the DNA is TGTGCCAGTAGTATTGTGGGACAGGGATCTGAAAAACTGTTTTTT.

CDR3 DNA: TGTGCCAGCAGGCTCAGGGCTAGCGGGGGGGCCCTGAAGACAGATACGCAGTATTTT. Translation: CASRLRASGGALKTDTQYF. This rearrangement joins TRBV2 to TRBJ2-3, with 12 bases lining up with TRBD2. This CDR3 region has 19 residues. The junction had 16 bases not matched to a gene; V was cut back by 6 bases and J by 3 bases. CDR1 and CDR2 from the germline V gene are SNHLY and FYNNEI.

The genes are TRBV29-1 and TRBJ2-2, with 7 nucleotides matching TRBD1. V was pared by 0 bases and J by 2 bases, with 3 bases of the junction left unmatched. This CDR3 has 15 amino acids. CDR1 is SQVTM, CDR2 ANQGSEA, per germline. CDR3 DNA: TGCAGCGTTGAAGAACAGGGGCTCAACACCGGGGAGCTGTTTTTT. It encodes CSVEEQGLNTGELFF.

The chain links TRBV7-3 to TRBJ2-1, with 16 nucleotides matching TRBD2. This CDR3 has 18 residues. The V gene end was trimmed by 5 bases and the J gene end by 10 bases; junction bases not matched to a gene: 14. Germline loops: CDR1 SGHTA, CDR2 FQGTGA. The CDR3 coding sequence is TGTGCCAGCAGCCCTCAAGAGGGACTAGCGGGAGGGCCGCGGGAGCAGTTCTTC. Translated: CASSPQEGLAGGPREQFF.

This clone appeared a single time. The chain recombines TRBV30 with TRBJ2-7, with 8 nucleotides matching TRBD1. The junction had 6 bases not matched to a gene; V was cut back by 3 bases and J by 2 bases. The CDR3 spans 14 residues. Germline V gives CDR1 GTSNPN, CDR2 SVGIG (reference sequence). In DNA, the CDR3 is TGTGCCTGGAGCCGAAGACAGGGGCCCTACGAGCAGTACTTC. Protein: CAWSRRQGPYEQYF.

The chain joins TRBV5-1 to TRBJ2-1; D remains unclear. V lost 4 bases and J 5 bases, leaving 13 bases between the germline ends. The germline gives CDR1 SGHRS, CDR2 YFSETQ. CDR3 length: 14 residues. DNA of the CDR3: TGCGCCAGCAGCCCTGTTACAGCCAACAATGAGCAGTTCTTC. Translation gives CASSPVTANNEQFF.

V is TRBV7-9 and J is TRBJ1-2; possible D gene TRBD1, 6 bases. Germline V gives CDR1 SEHNR, CDR2 FQNEAQ (reference sequence). The CDR3 has 15 amino acids. With 1 base removed from V and 4 bases from J, the gap between germline ends came to 13 bases. The CDR3 nucleotides read TGTGCCAGCAGCTTAGAGCGGGGGGCAAGCTATGGCTACACCTTC. This encodes CASSLERGASYGYTF.

V and J are TRBV19 and TRBJ2-7, with 9 bases fitting TRBD2. Germline V gene lookup returns CDR1 LNHDA and CDR2 SQIVND (reference sequence). The CDR3 consists of 16 residues. V shed 0 bases and J 2 bases; nucleotides not matched to a gene: 5. The DNA of the CDR3 is TGTGCCAGTAGTATAGACTTCTTAGCGGGGGCCTACGAGCAGTACTTC. It is translated as CASSIDFLAGAYEQYF.

CDR3 nucleotides: TGTGCCACCGCTTGGGGGCGGGTCGGACAAGGAGAGACCCAGTACTTC. As protein: CATAWGRVGQGETQYF. The chain joins TRBV15 to TRBJ2-5, with D perhaps matching TRBD1 (6 bases). V lost 8 bases and J lost 4, with 23 bases in between. Germline V lookup: CDR1 LNHNV, CDR2 YYDKDF (reference sequence). The CDR3 runs 16 residues.

This chain connects TRBV2 to TRBJ2-2, with TRBD1 as a possible D gene (7 bases). V was cut by 7 bases and J by 4 bases, with 10 bases left in between. The CDR3 is made up of 13 amino acids. CDR1 is SNHLY, CDR2 FYNNEI, per germline. CDR3 sequence: CASTQGGTGELFF. The CDR3 DNA is TGTGCCAGCACGCAGGGGGGCACCGGGGAGCTGTTTTTT.

The rearrangement joins TRBV7-8 to TRBJ1-5; a weak D match, TRBD1 (5 bases). Trimming removed 5 bases at V and 9 bases at J, with 17 bases between. The CDR3 is 14 residues long. The germline V gene has CDR1 SGHVS and CDR2 FQNEAQ. CDR3 sequence: CASSPGEGRRPQHF. CDR3 coding DNA: TGTGCCAGCAGCCCTGGGGAGGGGCGACGGCCCCAGCATTTT. Using reference TRBV7-8 and TRBJ1-5 for the parts outside the CDR3, the full variable domain is GAGVSQSPRYKVAKRGQDVALRCDPISGHVSLFWYQQALGQGPEFLTYFQNEAQLDKSGLPSDRFFAERPEGSVSTLKIQRTQQEDSAVYLCASSPGEGRRPQHFGDGTRLSIL.

CDR3 amino acids: CASSLHRGNEKLFF. CDR3 bases: TGCGCCAGCAGCCTCCACCGGGGTAATGAAAAACTGTTTTTT. The rearrangement uses TRBV4-1 and TRBJ1-4; D gene unclear. Germline CDR1 and CDR2: MGHRA and YSYEKL. Trimming left V 4 bases short and J 4 bases short, with 10 bases between. The CDR3 length is 14 residues.

The rearrangement joins TRBV30 to TRBJ2-7; perhaps TRBD1 as D (6 bases). Trimming removed 1 base at V and 3 bases at J, with 16 bases between. CDR3 length: 15 residues. Germline CDR1 is GTSNPN and CDR2 is SVGIG (reference sequence). CDR3 region: CAWSGGVRGFYEQYF. The DNA for the CDR3 is TGTGCCTGGAGTGGAGGGGTCAGGGGTTTCTACGAGCAGTACTTC. Together with reference TRBV30 and TRBJ2-7, the CDR3 gives the full variable domain: SQTIHQWPATLVQPVGSPLSLECTVEGTSNPNLYWYRQAAGRGLQLLFYSVGIGQISSEVPQNLSASRPQDRQFILSSKKLLLSDSGFYLCAWSGGVRGFYEQYFGPGTRLTVT.

The rearrangement uses TRBV5-1 and TRBJ2-3, with 7 bases that match TRBD2. The CDR3 is 15 residues long. V lost 0 bases and J lost 5; bases outside the gene matches: 6. Looked up from germline, CDR1 is SGHRS and CDR2 is YFSETQ. CDR3 region: CASSLAGAGKDTQYF. The CDR3 DNA sequence: TGCGCCAGCAGCTTGGCGGGAGCGGGGAAAGATACGCAGTATTTT. The full variable domain, with the rest looked up from reference TRBV5-1 and TRBJ2-3, is KAGVTQTPRYLIKTRGQQVTLSCSPISGHRSVSWYQQTPGQGLQFLFEYFSETQRNKGNFPGRFSGRQFSNSRSEMNVSTLELGDSALYLCASSLAGAGKDTQYFGPGTRLTVL.

The gene calls are TRBV29-1 and TRBJ2-3, with TRBD2 matching over 9 bases. The germline gives CDR1 SQVTM, CDR2 ANQGSEA. The CDR3 loop spans 13 amino acids. J lost 2 bases, V lost 6 bases, and 3 bases had no gene match. CDR3 in amino acids: CSVSGRHTDTQYF. The CDR3 coding sequence is TGCAGCGTCAGCGGGAGGCACACAGATACGCAGTATTTT.

J is TRBJ1-2 and V is TRBV30, with 7 bases matching TRBD1. CDR1 and CDR2 (germline): GTSNPN, SVGIG (reference sequence). CDR3 length: 14 residues. J gave up 1 base and V 8 bases, and 10 bases lay outside the gene matches. CDR3: CARDSGTINYGYTF. In DNA, the CDR3 is TGTGCCAGGGACAGCGGAACCATTAACTATGGCTACACCTTC.

The chain has TRBV10-3 and TRBJ2-3, with 12 bases fitting TRBD2. Germline values: CDR1 ENHRY, CDR2 SYGVKD. After removal of 4 bases from V and 4 bases from J, the junction contained 6 bases not matched to a gene. The CDR3 runs 16 residues. The CDR3 DNA reads as TGTGCCATCAGTGGGACGACTAGCGGGAGATCAGATACGCAGTATTTT. Protein sequence: CAISGTTSGRSDTQYF.

This clone appeared once. The V call is TRBV2, the J call TRBJ2-7; TRBD2 matches 8 bases. The V and J ends lost 7 bases and 3 bases, in that order; junction bases with no gene match: 5. The CDR3 consists of 13 residues. The germline gives CDR1 SNHLY, CDR2 FYNNEI. The chain's CDR3 is CASTAGAFYEQYF. Written as DNA, the CDR3 is TGTGCCAGCACAGCGGGGGCCTTCTACGAGCAGTACTTC.

This chain uses TRBV9 with TRBJ1-1; D unresolved. The CDR3 extends over 14 amino acids. Trimming shortened V by 4 bases and J by 3 bases, and 13 bases separated the two germline ends. The V gene's germline CDR1 is SGDLS and CDR2 YYNGEE. For the CDR3, the DNA is TGTGCCAGCAGCCACCGGGTGGAGGACACTGAAGCTTTCTTT. Its translation: CASSHRVEDTEAFF.

This sequence joins TRBV21-1 and TRBJ2-7; the table names TRBD2, a call not compared with the DNA. TRBV21-1 is labeled a pseudogene. The CDR3 runs to 18 residues. The CDR3 is CASSKGSPTGFSAYEQYF. In DNA, the CDR3 is TGTGCCAGCAGCAAGGGGAGCCCAACGGGGTTCTCCGCCTACGAGCAGTACTTC.

This clone has a single count. The chain links TRBV5-4 to TRBJ2-7; 10 nucleotides match TRBD2. With 4 bases clipped from V and 2 bases from J, the junction kept 0 bases outside the gene matches. CDR1 and CDR2 (germline): SGHNT, YYREEE (reference sequence). This CDR3 is built from 13 residues. CDR3 DNA sequence: TGTGCCAGCAGCAGCGGGGGGGCCTACGAGCAGTACTTC. Its translation is CASSSGGAYEQYF.

The V call is TRBV4-3, the J call TRBJ2-7; D not certain. Deletions cut 3 bases from V and 2 bases from J, with 14 bases between. CDR1 is LGHNA and CDR2 is YSLEER in the germline V gene. There are 15 residues in the CDR3. Here the CDR3 reads CASSHLSRFPYEQYF. DNA of the CDR3: TGCGCCAGCAGCCACTTATCCCGTTTCCCCTACGAGCAGTACTTC.